The clone carrying this T cell receptor beta chain has only a few counts. As yet, its antigen is unknown. The source of the sample is a study of cytomegalovirus exposure and HLA in healthy donors. About the research overall: In a previous analysis, 100 million to 140 million unique TCR beta sequences were found from about 179 million T cells. Of all 400 or so donors who were genotyped, under 90% belonged to the Caucasian-associated ancestry cluster.

Study results and caveats: When analyzed later, a missense DCLRE1C variant was found to be linked to TCR beta V- and J-gene trimming. Among TCR beta chains of equal frequency, HLA-associated ones were more clonally expanded in a later analysis.

Germline CDR1 MDHEN, CDR2 SYDVKM. With 0 bases removed from V and 4 bases from J, the gap between germline ends came to 15 bases. The CDR3 has 17 residues. Primers for the PCR totalled 60 Vbeta and 13 Jbeta. Here immunoSEQ multiplex PCR was the method, and the copy in TCRdb shows in-frame clones only, minus some. This sample has fewer than 250,000 clones, with 76% found just once. The receptor was derived from a man between 18 and 35 years old in good health and CMV-seronegative. The source material was PBMCs. The chain joins TRBV28 to TRBJ1-4, with a weak D call TRBD1 (6 bases). The CDR3 bases are TGTGCCAGCAGTTTATGGTTTTCACAGGGAAATAATGAAAAACTGTTTTTT. This codes for CASSLWFSQGNNEKLFF.